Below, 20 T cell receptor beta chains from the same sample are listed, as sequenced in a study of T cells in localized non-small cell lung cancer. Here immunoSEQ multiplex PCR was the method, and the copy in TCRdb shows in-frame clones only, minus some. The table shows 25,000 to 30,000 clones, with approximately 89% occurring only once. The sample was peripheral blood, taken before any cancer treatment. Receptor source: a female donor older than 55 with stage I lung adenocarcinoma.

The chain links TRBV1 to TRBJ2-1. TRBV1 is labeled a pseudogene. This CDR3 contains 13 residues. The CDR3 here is CTSSPPSYNEQFF. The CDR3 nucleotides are TGCACCAGCAGCCCGCCCTCCTACAATGAGCAGTTCTTC.

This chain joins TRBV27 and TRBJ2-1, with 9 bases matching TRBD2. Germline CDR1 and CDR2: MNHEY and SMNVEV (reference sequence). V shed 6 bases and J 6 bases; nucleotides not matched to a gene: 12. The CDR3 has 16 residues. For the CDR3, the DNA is TGTGCCAGCAGGCCCAGTTCACTAGCGGGCCTCAATGAGCAGTTCTTC. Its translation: CASRPSSLAGLNEQFF.

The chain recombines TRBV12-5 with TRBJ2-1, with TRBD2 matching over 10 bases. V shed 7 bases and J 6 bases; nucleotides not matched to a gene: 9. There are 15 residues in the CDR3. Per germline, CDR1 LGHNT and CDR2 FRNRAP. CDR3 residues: CASALTSGYLNEQFF. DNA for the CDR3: TGTGCTAGTGCCCTGACTAGCGGGTATCTCAATGAGCAGTTCTTC.

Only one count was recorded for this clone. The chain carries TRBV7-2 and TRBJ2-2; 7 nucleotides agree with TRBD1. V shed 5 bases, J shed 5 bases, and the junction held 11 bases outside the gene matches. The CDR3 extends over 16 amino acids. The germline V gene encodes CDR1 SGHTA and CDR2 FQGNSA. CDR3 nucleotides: TGTGCCAGCAGCCCGCTTAACAGGGGTGGGACCGGGGAGCTGTTTTTT. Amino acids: CASSPLNRGGTGELFF.

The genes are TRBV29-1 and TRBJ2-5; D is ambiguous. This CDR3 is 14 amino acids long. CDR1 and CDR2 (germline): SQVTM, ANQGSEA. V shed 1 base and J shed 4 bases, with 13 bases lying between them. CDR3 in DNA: TGCAGCGTTGAAGGGGCTTGGGGTTTAGAGACCCAGTACTTC. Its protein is CSVEGAWGLETQYF.

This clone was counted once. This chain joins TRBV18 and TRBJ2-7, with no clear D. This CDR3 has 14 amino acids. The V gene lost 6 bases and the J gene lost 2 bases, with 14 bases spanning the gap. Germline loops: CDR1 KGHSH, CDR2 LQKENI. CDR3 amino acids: CASSQTDGTYEQYF. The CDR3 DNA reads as TGTGCCAGCTCCCAAACGGACGGTACCTACGAGCAGTACTTC.

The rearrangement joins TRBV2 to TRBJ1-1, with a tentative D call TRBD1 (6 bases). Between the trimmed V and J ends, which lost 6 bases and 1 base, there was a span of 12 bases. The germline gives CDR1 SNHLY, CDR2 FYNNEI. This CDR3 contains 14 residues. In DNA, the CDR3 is TGTGCCAGCAGAGTCCGGACAGCGAACACTGAAGCTTTCTTT. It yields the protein CASRVRTANTEAFF.

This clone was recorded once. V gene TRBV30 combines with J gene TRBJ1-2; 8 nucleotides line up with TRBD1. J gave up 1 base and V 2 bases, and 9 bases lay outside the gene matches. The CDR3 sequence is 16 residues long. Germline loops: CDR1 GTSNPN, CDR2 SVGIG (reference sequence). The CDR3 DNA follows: TGTGCCTGGAGTTCTAAACCGGGACAGGATAACTATGGCTACACCTTC. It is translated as CAWSSKPGQDNYGYTF.

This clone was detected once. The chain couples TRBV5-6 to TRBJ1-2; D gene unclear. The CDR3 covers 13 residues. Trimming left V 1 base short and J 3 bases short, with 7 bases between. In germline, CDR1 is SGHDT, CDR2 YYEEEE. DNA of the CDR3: TGTGCCAGCAGCTTGCCAGGACACTATGGCTACACCTTC. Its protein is CASSLPGHYGYTF. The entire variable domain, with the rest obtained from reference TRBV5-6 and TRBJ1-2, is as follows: DAGVTQSPTHLIKTRGQQVTLRCSPKSGHDTVSWYQQALGQGPQFIFQYYEEEERQRGNFPDRFSGHQFPNYSSELNVNALLLGDSALYLCASSLPGHYGYTFGSGTRLTVV.

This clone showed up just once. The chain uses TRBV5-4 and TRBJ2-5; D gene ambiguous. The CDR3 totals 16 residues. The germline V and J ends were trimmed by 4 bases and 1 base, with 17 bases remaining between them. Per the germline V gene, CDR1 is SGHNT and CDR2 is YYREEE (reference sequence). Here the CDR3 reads CASSLPLGSPQETQYF. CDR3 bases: TGTGCCAGCAGCCTCCCCCTCGGATCGCCCCAAGAGACCCAGTACTTC.

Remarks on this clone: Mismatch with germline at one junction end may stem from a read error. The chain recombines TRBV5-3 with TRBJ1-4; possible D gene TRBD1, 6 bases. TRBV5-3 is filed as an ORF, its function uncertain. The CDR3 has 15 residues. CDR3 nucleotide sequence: TGTGCCAGAAGCATGCCCGGGGACACTAGTGAAAAACTGTTTTTT. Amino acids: CARSMPGDTSEKLFF.

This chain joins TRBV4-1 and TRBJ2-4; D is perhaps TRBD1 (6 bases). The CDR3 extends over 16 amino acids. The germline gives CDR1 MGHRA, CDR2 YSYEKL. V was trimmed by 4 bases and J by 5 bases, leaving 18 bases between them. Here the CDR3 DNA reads TGCGCCAGCAGCCCGGACAGATTCGCGCCCGAAAACATTCAGTACTTC. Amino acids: CASSPDRFAPENIQYF.

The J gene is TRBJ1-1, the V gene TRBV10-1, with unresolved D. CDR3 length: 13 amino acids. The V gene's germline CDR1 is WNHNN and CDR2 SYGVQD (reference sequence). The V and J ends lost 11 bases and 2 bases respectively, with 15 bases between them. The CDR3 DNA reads TGCGCCTCCCGTGGGAAGGAAAACACTGAAGCTTTCTTT. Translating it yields CASRGKENTEAFF.

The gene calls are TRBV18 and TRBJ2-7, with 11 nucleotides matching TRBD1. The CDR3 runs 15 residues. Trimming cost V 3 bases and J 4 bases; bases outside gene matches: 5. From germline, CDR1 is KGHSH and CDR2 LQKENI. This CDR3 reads CASSPPGQGDYEQYF. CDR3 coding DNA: TGTGCCAGCTCACCCCCGGGACAGGGGGATTACGAGCAGTACTTC.

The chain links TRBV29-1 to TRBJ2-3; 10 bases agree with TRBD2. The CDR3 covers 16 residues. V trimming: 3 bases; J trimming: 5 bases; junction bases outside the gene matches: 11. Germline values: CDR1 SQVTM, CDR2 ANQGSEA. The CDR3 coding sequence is TGCAGCGTTGACCCCGGACTAGCGGAAGTCGGAGATACGCAGTATTTT. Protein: CSVDPGLAEVGDTQYF.

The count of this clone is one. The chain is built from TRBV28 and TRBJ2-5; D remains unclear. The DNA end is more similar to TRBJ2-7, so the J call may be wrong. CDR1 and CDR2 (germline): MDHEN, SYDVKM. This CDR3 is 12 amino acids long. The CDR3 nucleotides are TGTGCCAGCAGTTTATGGGCCTACGAGCAGTACTTC. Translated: CASSLWAYEQYF.

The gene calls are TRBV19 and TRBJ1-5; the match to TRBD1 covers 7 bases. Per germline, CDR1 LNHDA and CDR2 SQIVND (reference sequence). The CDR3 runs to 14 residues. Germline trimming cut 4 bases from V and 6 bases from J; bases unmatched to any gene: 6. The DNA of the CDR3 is TGTGCCAGTAGTACAACTCAGGGGGGTCAGCCCCAGCATTTT. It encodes CASSTTQGGQPQHF. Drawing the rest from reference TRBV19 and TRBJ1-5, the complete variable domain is DGGITQSPKYLFRKEGQNVTLSCEQNLNHDAMYWYRQDPGQGLRLIYYSQIVNDFQKGDIAEGYSVSREKKESFPLTVTSAQKNPTAFYLCASSTTQGGQPQHFGDGTRLSIL.

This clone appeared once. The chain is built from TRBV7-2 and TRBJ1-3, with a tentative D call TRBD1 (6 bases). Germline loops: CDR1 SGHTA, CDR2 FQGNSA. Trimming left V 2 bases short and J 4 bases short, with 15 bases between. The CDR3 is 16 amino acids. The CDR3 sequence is CASSLIGGLPGNTIYF. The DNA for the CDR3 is TGTGCCAGCAGCTTAATTGGGGGGCTTCCCGGAAACACCATATATTTT.

CDR3: CASSKTGGGPQPQHF. CDR3 coding DNA: TGTGCCAGTAGCAAGACAGGGGGAGGGCCGCAGCCCCAGCATTTT. The chain is built from TRBV19 and TRBJ1-5; 9 positions agree with TRBD1. The CDR3 sequence is 15 residues long. CDR1 is LNHDA and CDR2 is SQIVND in the germline V gene (reference sequence). The ends lost 6 bases at V and 7 bases at J; junction bases unmatched: 10.

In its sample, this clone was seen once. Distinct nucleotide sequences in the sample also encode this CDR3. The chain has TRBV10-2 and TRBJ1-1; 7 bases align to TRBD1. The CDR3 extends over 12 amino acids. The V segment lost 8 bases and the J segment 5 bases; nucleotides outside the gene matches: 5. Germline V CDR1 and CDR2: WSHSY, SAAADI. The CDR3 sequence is CASRDSGTEAFF. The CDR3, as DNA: TGCGCCAGCCGGGACAGCGGAACTGAAGCTTTCTTT.